A selection of T cell receptor beta chains follows, all from one sample in a study of blood T cell repertoires in COVID-19. This table comes from immunoSEQ multiplex PCR, and its TCRdb copy is limited to in-frame clones, with some not included. The repertoire holds 150,000 to 200,000 clones, with roughly four fifths as singletons. The material sequenced was peripheral blood. The receptors originated from a human donor in a cohort sampled during active COVID-19. CDR3s include the opening cysteine and the closing phenylalanine or tryptophan. A row's size may be missing; if present it is once, few, many or a size class.

>few|TRBV30
CACVQGAANEKLFF
>NA|TRBV21-1
CASSNLQGVKTDTQYF
>few|TRBV6-5
CASRGLTGGTSEAFF
>NA|TRBV7-8
CASSPGQEHTIYF
>once|TRBV10-3
CAIRGTGQGANVLTF
>NA|TRBV4-3
CASSQGQGVGLAKNIQYF
>NA|TRBV5-5
CASRLQGPDTQYF
>once|TRBV18
CASSPAGQRELFF
>NA|TRBV9
CASTTGQGITDTQYF
>NA|TRBV11-2
CASSLVPPGGQYNEQFF
>few|TRBV7-7
CASRPSFLLAGCPYEQYF
>NA|TRBV7-9
CASSARDRVNEQFF
>NA|TRBV28
CASEDRVNEKLFF
>NA|TRBV30
CAWSGGVRSEQFF
>NA|TRBV7-2
CASSLLAGGFNEQFF
>NA|TRBV5-1
CASSATGGAEQYF
>NA|TRBV6-5
CASSYVAGKGNEQFF
>NA|TRBV4-1
CASSRTGDQPQHF
>NA|TRBV7-2
CASSLSRGRLTGELFF